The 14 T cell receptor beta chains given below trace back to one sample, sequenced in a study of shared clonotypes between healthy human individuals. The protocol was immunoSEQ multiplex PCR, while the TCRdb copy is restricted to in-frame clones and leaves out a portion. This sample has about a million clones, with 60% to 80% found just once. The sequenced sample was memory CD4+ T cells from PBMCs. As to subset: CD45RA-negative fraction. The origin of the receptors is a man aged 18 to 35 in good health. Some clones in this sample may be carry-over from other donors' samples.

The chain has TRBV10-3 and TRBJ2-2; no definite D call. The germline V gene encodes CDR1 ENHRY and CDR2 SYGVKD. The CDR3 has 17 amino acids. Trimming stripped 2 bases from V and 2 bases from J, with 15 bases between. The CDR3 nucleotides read TGTGCCATCAGTGAGCCGAGGCGCCTTCACAACACCGGGGAGCTGTTTTTT. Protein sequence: CAISEPRRLHNTGELFF.

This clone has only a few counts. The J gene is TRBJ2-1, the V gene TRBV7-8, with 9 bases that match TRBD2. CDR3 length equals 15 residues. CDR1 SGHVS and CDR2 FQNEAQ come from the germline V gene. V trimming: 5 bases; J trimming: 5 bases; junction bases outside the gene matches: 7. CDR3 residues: CASSRGRASDNEQFF. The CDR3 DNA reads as TGTGCCAGCAGCCGCGGGAGGGCCTCGGACAATGAGCAGTTCTTC. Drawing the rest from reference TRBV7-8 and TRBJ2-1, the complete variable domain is GAGVSQSPRYKVAKRGQDVALRCDPISGHVSLFWYQQALGQGPEFLTYFQNEAQLDKSGLPSDRFFAERPEGSVSTLKIQRTQQEDSAVYLCASSRGRASDNEQFFGPGTRLTVL.

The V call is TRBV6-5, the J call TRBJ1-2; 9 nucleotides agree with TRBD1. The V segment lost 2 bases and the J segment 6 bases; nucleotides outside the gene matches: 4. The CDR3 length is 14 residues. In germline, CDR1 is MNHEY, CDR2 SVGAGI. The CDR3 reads CASSYGDRVDGYTF. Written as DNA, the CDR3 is TGTGCCAGCAGTTACGGGGACAGGGTGGATGGCTACACCTTC.

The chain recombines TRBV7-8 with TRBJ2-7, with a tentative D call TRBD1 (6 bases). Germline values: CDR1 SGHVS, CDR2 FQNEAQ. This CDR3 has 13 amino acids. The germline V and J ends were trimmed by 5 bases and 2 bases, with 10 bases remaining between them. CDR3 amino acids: CASSEGQAYEQYF. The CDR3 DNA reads TGTGCCAGCAGCGAGGGACAAGCCTACGAGCAGTACTTC.

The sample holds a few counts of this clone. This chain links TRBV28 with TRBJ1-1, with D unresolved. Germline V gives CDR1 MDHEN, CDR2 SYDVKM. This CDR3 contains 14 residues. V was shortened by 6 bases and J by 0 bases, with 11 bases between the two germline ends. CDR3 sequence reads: CASRFEALNTEAFF. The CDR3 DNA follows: TGTGCCAGCAGGTTCGAGGCTCTGAACACTGAAGCTTTCTTT.

CDR3 coding DNA: TGCAGCGTTGAACGACAACCTAACACAGATACGCAGTATTTT. Protein: CSVERQPNTDTQYF. The chain combines TRBV29-1 with TRBJ2-3; D not certain. Trimming took 2 bases from V and 2 from J, leaving 11 bases between them. The CDR3 covers 14 residues. Germline values: CDR1 SQVTM, CDR2 ANQGSEA.

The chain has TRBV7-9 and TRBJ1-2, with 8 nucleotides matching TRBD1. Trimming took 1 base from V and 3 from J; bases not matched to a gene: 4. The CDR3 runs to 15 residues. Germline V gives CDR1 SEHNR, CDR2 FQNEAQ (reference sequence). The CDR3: CASSLGGQADYGYTF. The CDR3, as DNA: TGTGCCAGCAGCTTAGGGGGACAGGCTGACTATGGCTACACCTTC.

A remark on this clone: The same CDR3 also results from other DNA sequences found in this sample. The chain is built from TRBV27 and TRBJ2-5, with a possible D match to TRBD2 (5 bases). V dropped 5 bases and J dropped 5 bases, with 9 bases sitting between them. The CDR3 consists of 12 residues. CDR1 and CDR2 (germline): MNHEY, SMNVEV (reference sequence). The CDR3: CASSPSGETQYF. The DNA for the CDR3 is TGTGCCAGCAGTCCTTCGGGGGAGACCCAGTACTTC.

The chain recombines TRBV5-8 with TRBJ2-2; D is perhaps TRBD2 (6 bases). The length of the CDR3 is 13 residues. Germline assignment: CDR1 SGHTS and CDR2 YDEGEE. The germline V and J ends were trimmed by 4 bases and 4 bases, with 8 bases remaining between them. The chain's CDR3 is CASSREPTGELFF. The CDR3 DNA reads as TGTGCCAGCAGCCGGGAGCCCACCGGGGAGCTGTTTTTT.

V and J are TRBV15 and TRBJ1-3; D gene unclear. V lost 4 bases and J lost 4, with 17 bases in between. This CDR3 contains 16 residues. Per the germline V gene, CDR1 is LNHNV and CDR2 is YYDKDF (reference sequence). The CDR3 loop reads CATSTVTGRFGNTIYF. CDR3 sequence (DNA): TGTGCCACCAGCACCGTAACCGGTAGGTTCGGAAACACCATATATTTT.

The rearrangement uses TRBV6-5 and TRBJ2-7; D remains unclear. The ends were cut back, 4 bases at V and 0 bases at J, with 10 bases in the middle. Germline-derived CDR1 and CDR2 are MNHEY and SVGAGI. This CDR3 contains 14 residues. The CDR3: CASSSRASSYEQYF. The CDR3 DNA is TGTGCCAGCAGTTCTCGCGCCAGCTCCTACGAGCAGTACTTC.

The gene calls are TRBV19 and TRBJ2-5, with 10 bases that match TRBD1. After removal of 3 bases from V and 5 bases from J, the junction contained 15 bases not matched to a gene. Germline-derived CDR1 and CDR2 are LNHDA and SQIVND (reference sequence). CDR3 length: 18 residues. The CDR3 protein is CASSMSRFGQGVRETQYF. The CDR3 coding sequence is TGTGCCAGTAGTATGAGCAGGTTTGGACAGGGGGTGAGGGAGACCCAGTACTTC.

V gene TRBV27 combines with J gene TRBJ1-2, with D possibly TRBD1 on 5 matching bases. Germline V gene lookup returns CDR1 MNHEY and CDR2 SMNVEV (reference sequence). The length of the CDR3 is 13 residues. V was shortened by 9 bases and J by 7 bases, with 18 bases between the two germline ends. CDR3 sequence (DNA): TGTGCCAGTACAGGACGCACCGATGGTGGCTACACCTTC. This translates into CASTGRTDGGYTF.

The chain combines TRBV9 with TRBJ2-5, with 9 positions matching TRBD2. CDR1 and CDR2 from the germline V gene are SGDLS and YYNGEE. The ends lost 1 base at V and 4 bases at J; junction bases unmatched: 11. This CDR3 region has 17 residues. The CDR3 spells CASSVRGGRAQRETQYF. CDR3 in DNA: TGTGCCAGCAGCGTACGGGGCGGGAGGGCCCAGCGAGAGACCCAGTACTTC.